These 9 T cell receptor beta chains were sequenced from one sample in a study of blood T cells in healthy people across ages. Primed by a sample-barcoded 5' primer and a J-beta primer mix, a second PCR proceeded for roughly 6 to 12 cycles. In TCRdb, the 5' RACE reads were re-called with MiXCR into one record per CDR3 protein. Of some 1.6 million distinct CDR3 sequences in the sample, about 35% were seen once. The sequencing sample was made of blood. These receptors came from a woman in her thirties in good health.

The V call is TRBV10-1, the J call TRBJ2-3; D possibly corresponds to TRBD2 (7 bases). CDR3 length: 15 amino acids. Germline-derived CDR1 and CDR2 are WNHNN and SYGVQD (reference sequence). With 6 bases removed from V and 6 bases from J, the gap between germline ends came to 19 bases. CDR3 sequence reads: CASSTGRGAGDTQYF. For the CDR3, the DNA is TGCGCCAGCAGCACCGGACGGGGGGCGGGGGATACGCAGTATTTT.

The gene calls are TRBV5-1 and TRBJ2-1; TRBD2 matches at 9 bases. Germline V gives CDR1 SGHRS, CDR2 YFSETQ. The CDR3 loop spans 15 amino acids. With V trimmed by 4 bases and J by 8 bases, 10 bases remained unmatched. The CDR3 DNA sequence: TGCGCCAGCAGCGGCGGGAGGGGGGCTATCGATGAGCAGTTCTTC. Translating gives CASSGGRGAIDEQFF.

The sample holds a few counts of this clonotype. This chain joins TRBV30 and TRBJ2-7; 10 positions match TRBD1. From germline, CDR1 is GTSNPN and CDR2 SVGIG (reference sequence). CDR3 length: 14 residues. Trimming cost V 2 bases and J 4 bases; bases outside gene matches: 5. The CDR3 region has the DNA TGTGCCTGGAGTACCGGGACAGGGGTGTACGAGCAGTACTTC. Translated, it gives CAWSTGTGVYEQYF.

This rearrangement joins TRBV25-1 to TRBJ2-7; D may correspond to TRBD1 or TRBD2 (5 bases each). V lost 2 bases and J 6 bases, leaving 14 bases between the germline ends. The germline V gene encodes CDR1 MGHDK and CDR2 SYGVNS. The CDR3 length is 14 residues. The CDR3 DNA reads TGTGCCAGCAGTGAAGGAGGCAGGGTAGGCGAGCAGTACTTC. It yields the protein CASSEGGRVGEQYF.

This chain uses TRBV27 with TRBJ1-2, with D perhaps matching TRBD1 (5 bases). The CDR3 is 13 residues long. V was pared by 7 bases and J by 1 base, with 10 bases between. The germline CDR1 and CDR2 sequences are MNHEY and SMNVEV (reference sequence). In nucleotides, the CDR3 is TGTGCCAGCACAACGGGGGGTAACTATGGCTACACCTTC. Translation: CASTTGGNYGYTF.

Turning to this clonotype: At one end the junction does not follow the germline gene, possibly because of a read error. V is TRBV5-1 and J is TRBJ2-7; TRBD2 matches 9 bases. CDR1 SGHRS and CDR2 YFSETQ come from the germline V gene. The CDR3 loop spans 15 amino acids. The CDR3 is CASSLASGRSYGQYF. For the CDR3, the DNA is TGCGCCAGCAGCTTGGCCAGCGGGAGGTCCTACGGGCAGTACTTC.

The chain couples TRBV20-1 to TRBJ2-3; 10 bases match TRBD2. The CDR3 extends over 18 amino acids. With V trimmed by 0 bases and J by 4 bases, 13 bases remained unmatched. CDR1 DFQATT and CDR2 SNEGSKA come from the germline V gene (reference sequence). The CDR3, as DNA: TGCAGTGCTAGAGATAAAAGCGGGAGGGCATTTTCCCCAGATACGCAGTATTTT. Protein: CSARDKSGRAFSPDTQYF.

Concerning this clonotype: A far more abundant clone sits one base away, making this likely a read error. CDR3 sequence reads: CAGSFGSNQPQHF. In DNA form, the CDR3 reads TGTGCCGGCAGTTTCGGTAGCAATCAGCCCCAGCATTTT. V and J are TRBV12-3 or TRBV12-4 and TRBJ1-5, with no clear D. CDR3 size: 13 residues.

This chain joins TRBV20-1 and TRBJ1-4; 7 bases map to TRBD1. The ends lost 0 bases at V and 3 bases at J; junction bases unmatched: 4. The CDR3 loop spans 15 amino acids. Germline assignment: CDR1 DFQATT and CDR2 SNEGSKA (reference sequence). CDR3 in amino acids: CSARDGDSANEKLFF. Written as DNA, the CDR3 is TGCAGTGCTAGAGACGGGGACAGCGCTAATGAAAAACTGTTTTTT.